The 15 T cell receptor beta chains below come from one sample, sequenced in a study of cytomegalovirus exposure and HLA in healthy donors. Here immunoSEQ multiplex PCR was the method, and the copy in TCRdb shows in-frame clones only, minus some. The profile shows about 330,000 clones, 75% to 90% of them singletons. The sequenced sample was PBMCs. The receptors here all came from a young woman in good health and CMV-seronegative.

J is TRBJ2-7 and V is TRBV6-1; 13 bases are a match to TRBD2. The CDR3 spans 15 residues. Germline V gene data show CDR1 as MNHNS and CDR2 as SASEGT. V shed 6 bases and J 3 bases; nucleotides not matched to a gene: 5. CDR3 nucleotide sequence: TGTGCCAGCAGGGATACTAGCGGGAGGGTCTACGAGCAGTACTTC. As protein: CASRDTSGRVYEQYF.

This clone has just one count. The chain employs TRBV7-3 and TRBJ2-7, with D tentatively TRBD2 (7 bases). Trimming pared 8 bases from V and 6 bases from J, leaving 26 bases between. Germline CDR1 and CDR2: SGHTA and FQGTGA. CDR3 length equals 16 residues. The CDR3 loop reads CASAQGGGPNGVEQYF. Here the CDR3 DNA reads TGTGCCAGCGCCCAAGGGGGGGGCCCGAACGGGGTCGAGCAGTACTTC.

As regards this clone: At one of its ends the junction is not consistent with the germline gene, which may arise from a read error. The V gene is TRBV10-3, the J gene TRBJ2-7, with D tentatively TRBD1 (5 bases). Germline CDR1 is ENHRY and CDR2 is SYGVKD. CDR3 length equals 15 residues. CDR3 DNA sequence: TGTGCCAGCAGTTATAGTGACCCCAGGGACTACGAGCAGTACTTC. Its translation: CASSYSDPRDYEQYF.

The V and J genes are TRBV7-9 and TRBJ2-7, with TRBD1 identical over 9 bases. Per the germline V gene, CDR1 is SEHNR and CDR2 is FQNEAQ (reference sequence). This CDR3 contains 16 residues. V lost 6 bases, J lost 3 bases, and 12 bases stayed unmatched. The CDR3 coding sequence is TGTGCCAGCAGTCCGACCTCCGGGACAGGGAACTACGAGCAGTACTTC. Its protein product is CASSPTSGTGNYEQYF.

This clone was detected once. The chain carries TRBV27 and TRBJ2-7; TRBD1 matches 10 bases. The V and J ends lost 0 bases and 3 bases, in that order; junction bases with no gene match: 8. Germline V gives CDR1 MNHEY, CDR2 SMNVEV (reference sequence). The CDR3 runs to 17 residues. This chain's CDR3 is CASSLSHWDRGIYEQYF. CDR3 coding DNA: TGTGCCAGCAGTTTATCGCACTGGGACAGGGGAATCTACGAGCAGTACTTC.

The table lists this clone with a count of one. The chain carries TRBV7-2 and TRBJ2-3; no clear D. Germline V gene sequence: CDR1 SGHTA, CDR2 FQGNSA. The ends were cut back, 1 base at V and 5 bases at J, with 7 bases in the middle. The CDR3 sequence is 13 residues long. The DNA for the CDR3 is TGTGCCAGCAGCTTAGTCAGGTTAGATACGCAGTATTTT. This encodes CASSLVRLDTQYF.

The chain recombines TRBV11-2 with TRBJ1-4, with D uncertain. Germline CDR1 is SGHAT and CDR2 is FQNNGV. There are 16 residues in the CDR3. Deletions cut 5 bases from V and 5 bases from J, with 18 bases between. CDR3: CASSQNTPGNNEKLFF. In nucleotides, the CDR3 is TGTGCCAGCAGCCAAAATACCCCGGGGAACAATGAAAAACTGTTTTTT.

The chain has TRBV11-3 and TRBJ2-1; weak D call: TRBD2 (5 bases). V was cut by 5 bases and J by 15 bases, with 20 bases left in between. Germline V CDR1 and CDR2: SGHNT, YENEEA. CDR3 length: 13 residues. The CDR3 DNA reads as TGTGCCAGCAGCATAACTAGTTTCGAAAGGCCGTTCTTC. Amino acids: CASSITSFERPFF. The full variable domain, in which reference TRBV11-3 and TRBJ2-1 provide the parts outside the CDR3, is EAGVVQSPRYKIIEKKQPVAFWCNPISGHNTLYWYLQNLGQGPELLIRYENEEAVDDSQLPKDRFSAERLKGVDSTLKIQPAELGDSAVYLCASSITSFERPFFGPGTRLTVL.

The chain has TRBV6-5 and TRBJ2-7; tentatively, D is TRBD1 (5 bases). This CDR3 has 16 residues. V lost 4 bases, J lost 4 bases, and 20 bases lay in between. Germline V lookup: CDR1 MNHEY, CDR2 SVGAGI. The CDR3 sequence: CASSSVRLLPGYEQYF. CDR3 DNA sequence: TGTGCCAGCAGTTCCGTCAGACTGCTACCAGGGTACGAGCAGTACTTC.

This rearrangement joins TRBV6-1 to TRBJ2-1; 11 bases match TRBD2. The V gene's germline CDR1 is MNHNS and CDR2 SASEGT. The J segment lost 6 bases and the V segment lost 4 bases, leaving 5 bases of the junction unmatched. CDR3 size: 15 residues. The CDR3 is CASSGLSGRVNEQFF. The CDR3 bases are TGTGCCAGCAGTGGCCTTAGCGGGAGGGTCAATGAGCAGTTCTTC.

The gene calls are TRBV4-1 and TRBJ2-1; 10 bases align to TRBD2. Germline-derived CDR1 and CDR2 are MGHRA and YSYEKL. With V trimmed by 3 bases and J by 0 bases, 14 bases remained unmatched. CDR3 length: 20 amino acids. The CDR3 is CASSHYVLAGVGSSYNEQFF. DNA for the CDR3: TGCGCCAGCAGCCATTACGTTCTAGCGGGAGTGGGGAGCTCCTACAATGAGCAGTTCTTC.

The CDR3 protein is CASRTGTRTDTQYF. CDR3 sequence (DNA): TGTGCCAGCAGGACTGGGACTAGAACAGATACGCAGTATTTT. V usage is TRBV11-2 and J usage is TRBJ2-3, with 8 bases lining up with TRBD2. From germline, CDR1 is SGHAT and CDR2 FQNNGV. Unmatched junction bases numbered 5, after V lost 6 bases and J lost 3 bases. This CDR3 has 14 amino acids.

This chain uses TRBV28 with TRBJ1-5; TRBD1 is a possible D gene (5 bases). CDR1 and CDR2 from the germline V gene are MDHEN and SYDVKM. This CDR3 spans 14 amino acids. Trimming shortened V by 7 bases and J by 3 bases, and 13 bases separated the two germline ends. This chain's CDR3 is CASTPRVVNQPQHF. The CDR3 DNA sequence: TGTGCCAGCACCCCCAGGGTGGTCAATCAGCCCCAGCATTTT.

The chain employs TRBV7-2 and TRBJ1-5, with 7 bases fitting TRBD1. Germline V gene sequence: CDR1 SGHTA, CDR2 FQGNSA. V shed 5 bases and J 11 bases; nucleotides not matched to a gene: 3. This CDR3 is 11 amino acids long. Here the CDR3 DNA reads TGTGCCAGCAGCAGCCAGGGGGCCCAGCATTTT. It translates to CASSSQGAQHF.

The chain joins TRBV27 to TRBJ2-1, with 10 bases matching TRBD2. V lost 5 bases to trimming and J lost 4 bases; unmatched junction nucleotides: 11. The CDR3 consists of 17 residues. From germline, CDR1 is MNHEY and CDR2 SMNVEV (reference sequence). The CDR3 sequence: CASSPPGLALGYNEQFF. For the CDR3, the DNA is TGTGCCAGCAGTCCCCCGGGACTAGCGCTTGGATACAATGAGCAGTTCTTC.